The clone carrying this TCR beta chain was detected a few times. This entry is derived from a study of T-cell memory formation after mild COVID-19. At the level of the study: Clusters of TCRs were largely donor specific.

The CDR3 runs to 16 residues. TCRdb re-called the 5' RACE reads through MiXCR, storing one row per CDR3 protein. The table has 300,000 to 400,000 distinct CDR3 sequences, roughly 13% seen once; the top ten hold 22%. The sample was PBMCs or a T cell subset sorted from them (not recorded which). The TCR originated in a man aged 18 to 29 who had mild COVID-19 (a few samples of this study predate the infection). Cell type and time point are not known. The chain employs TRBV21-1 and TRBJ2-1; the table names TRBD1, a call not compared with the DNA. TRBV21-1 is a documented pseudogene. The DNA of the CDR3 is TGTGCCAGCAGCACCCTGAACCGCGTTGGGACCCCCAGCCAGTTCTTC. Encoded protein: CASSTLNRVGTPSQFF.